This TCR beta chain was profiled in a study of blood T cell repertoires in COVID-19. The repertoire was sequenced with immunoSEQ multiplex PCR; TCRdb's copy has only in-frame clones and lacks some. Here the sample spans roughly 500,000 clones, roughly nine tenths being singletons. V was pared by 4 bases and J by 5 bases, with 6 bases of the junction left unmatched. CDR1 SGHRS and CDR2 YFSETQ come from the germline V gene. This CDR3 is built from 14 residues. Specimen: peripheral blood. The chain couples TRBV5-1 to TRBJ2-3; TRBD1 matches 8 bases. The receptor was derived from a man aged 18 to 29 with COVID-19, enrolled during active disease. CDR3 bases: TGCGCCAGCAGCACGCAGGGGGCTGGAGATACGCAGTATTTT. The encoded protein is CASSTQGAGDTQYF.